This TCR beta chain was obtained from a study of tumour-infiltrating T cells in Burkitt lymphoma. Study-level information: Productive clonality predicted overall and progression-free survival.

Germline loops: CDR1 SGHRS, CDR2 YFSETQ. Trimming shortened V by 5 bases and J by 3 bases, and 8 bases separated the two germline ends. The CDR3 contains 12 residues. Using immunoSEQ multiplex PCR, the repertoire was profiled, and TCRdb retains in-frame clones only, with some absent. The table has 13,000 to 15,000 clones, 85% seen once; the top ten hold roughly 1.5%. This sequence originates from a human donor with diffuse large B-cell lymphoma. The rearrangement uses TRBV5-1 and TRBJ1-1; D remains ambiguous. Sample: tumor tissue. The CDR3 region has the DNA TGCGCCAGCAGACTGGCAGACACTGAAGCTTTCTTT. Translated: CASRLADTEAFF.